The next 13 T cell receptor beta chains were all read from a single sample in a study of Graves' ophthalmopathy and Graves' hyperthyroidism. For repertoire sequencing, the TCR beta CDR3 regions were amplified from RNA transcripts. The workflow started with a first-round RT-PCR run with HTBI primers and then moved on to a second-round multiplex PCR. TCRdb re-analysed the multiplex PCR reads in MiXCR, keeping a single row per CDR3 protein. The sample includes 300,000 to 400,000 distinct CDR3 sequences, 17% of them seen just once. Sample: peripheral blood. These receptors came from an adult woman with stable Graves' hyperthyroidism.

This clonotype was seen a few times. CDR3 residues: CATSAGGRQPQHF. CDR3 DNA sequence: TGTGCCACCAGTGCTGGAGGGCGCCAGCCCCAGCATTTT. This rearrangement joins TRBV24-1 to TRBJ1-5; D ambiguous. Between the trimmed V and J ends, which lost 5 bases and 7 bases, there was a span of 11 bases. This CDR3 is 13 amino acids long. Per the germline V gene, CDR1 is KGHDR and CDR2 is SFDVKD.

At least ten counts were recorded for this clonotype. V and J are TRBV2 and TRBJ2-7, with TRBD2 as a possible D gene (5 bases). V lost 6 bases and J lost 4, with 7 bases in between. The germline CDR1 and CDR2 sequences are SNHLY and FYNNEI. The CDR3 is made up of 11 amino acids. The CDR3 loop reads CASRAEYEQYF. The CDR3, as DNA: TGTGCCAGCAGAGCGGAATACGAGCAGTACTTC. Drawing the rest from reference TRBV2 and TRBJ2-7, the complete variable domain is EPEVTQTPSHQVTQMGQEVILRCVPISNHLYFYWYRQILGQKVEFLVSFYNNEISEKSEIFDDQFSVERPDGSNFTLKIRSTKLEDSAMYFCASRAEYEQYFGPGTRLTVT.

This clonotype was counted ten times or more. This sequence joins TRBV20-1 and TRBJ1-3; tentatively, D is TRBD1 (5 bases). Trimming shortened V by 2 bases and J by 2 bases, and 16 bases separated the two germline ends. The CDR3 loop spans 16 amino acids. Germline V gene lookup returns CDR1 DFQATT and CDR2 SNEGSKA (reference sequence). Here the CDR3 reads CSARLLDGGTGNTIYF. The CDR3 coding sequence is TGCAGTGCTAGACTTCTTGACGGGGGGACTGGAAACACCATATATTTT.

This clonotype was detected many times. The chain recombines TRBV28 with TRBJ2-7; 8 bases line up with TRBD1. The CDR3 is 13 amino acids. CDR1 and CDR2 (germline): MDHEN, SYDVKM. Germline trimming cut 8 bases from V and 4 bases from J; bases unmatched to any gene: 7. The chain's CDR3 is CASVTGALYEQYF. The CDR3, as DNA: TGTGCCAGCGTGACAGGGGCCCTGTACGAGCAGTACTTC.

In this sample, this clonotype turned up many times. V gene TRBV6-1 combines with J gene TRBJ2-4; 7 bases map to TRBD1. V was clipped by 7 bases and J by 9 bases; unmatched bases: 6. Germline CDR1 MNHNS, CDR2 SASEGT. The CDR3 is 12 residues long. The CDR3 nucleotides are TGTGCCAGCAAGCAGGGGGAAGGCATTCAGTACTTC. It codes for CASKQGEGIQYF.

At least ten counts were recorded for this clonotype. CDR3 sequence reads: CAWRTSGSEEQYF. The CDR3 DNA sequence: TGTGCCTGGAGAACTTCAGGGTCGGAGGAGCAGTACTTC. This rearrangement joins TRBV30 to TRBJ2-7; weak D call: TRBD1 (5 bases). Germline CDR1 reads GTSNPN; CDR2 reads SVGIG (reference sequence). The CDR3 sequence is 13 residues long. V lost 3 bases and J lost 7, with 16 bases in between. The complete variable domain, with remaining parts taken from reference TRBV30 and TRBJ2-7, reads SQTIHQWPATLVQPVGSPLSLECTVEGTSNPNLYWYRQAAGRGLQLLFYSVGIGQISSEVPQNLSASRPQDRQFILSSKKLLLSDSGFYLCAWRTSGSEEQYFGPGTRLTVT.

The sample holds many counts of this clonotype. The chain links TRBV6-2 or TRBV6-3 to TRBJ2-7; D assignment may be TRBD1 or TRBD2 (6 bases each). The V and J ends lost 6 bases and 6 bases respectively, with 18 bases between them. This CDR3 spans 14 amino acids. Germline V gene sequence: CDR1 MNHEY, CDR2 SVGEGT. The CDR3 sequence is CASSRQLGGREQYF. CDR3 coding DNA: TGTGCCAGCAGCCGCCAACTAGGGGGGCGCGAGCAGTACTTC.

This clonotype was counted at least ten times. The chain is built from TRBV27 and TRBJ1-1, with D uncertain. Trimming cost V 6 bases and J 1 base, with 9 bases left between them. Germline V CDR1 and CDR2: MNHEY, SMNVEV (reference sequence). The CDR3 consists of 13 residues. The CDR3 reads CASSLLTNTEAFF. The CDR3 bases are TGTGCCAGCAGCCTCCTGACGAACACTGAAGCTTTCTTT.

This clonotype was picked up many times. V gene TRBV20-1 combines with J gene TRBJ2-7; the D gene could be TRBD1 or TRBD2 (7 bases each). The V end lost 2 bases, the J end lost 11 bases, and 19 bases lay between the germline ends. The germline V gene has CDR1 DFQATT and CDR2 SNEGSKA (reference sequence). The CDR3 runs 13 residues. For the CDR3, the DNA is TGCAGTGCTAGACCCCAGGGGGGGTTAACGGAGTACTTC. Its protein is CSARPQGGLTEYF.

This clonotype was seen ten or more times. For the CDR3, the DNA is TGTGCCAGCAGTGACTGGACAGCGTTCTCCTACGAGCAGTACTTC. Residues: CASSDWTAFSYEQYF. V usage is TRBV6-1 and J usage is TRBJ2-7; possibly TRBD1 for D (6 bases). The CDR3 is 15 amino acids. CDR1 MNHNS and CDR2 SASEGT come from the germline V gene. Trimming removed 3 bases from V and 0 bases from J, with 12 bases in between.

The chain is built from TRBV5-1 and TRBJ2-2; 7 bases align to TRBD2. J gave up 2 bases and V 0 bases, and 4 bases lay outside the gene matches. The germline V gene has CDR1 SGHRS and CDR2 YFSETQ. This CDR3 spans 16 amino acids. CDR3 coding DNA: TGCGCCAGCAGCTTGGAAGCGGGAACTAACACCGGGGAGCTGTTTTTT. As protein: CASSLEAGTNTGELFF.

This clonotype appeared many times. This sequence joins TRBV30 and TRBJ1-5; D is perhaps TRBD1 (6 bases). This CDR3 has 14 residues. The germline gives CDR1 GTSNPN, CDR2 SVGIG (reference sequence). Trimming removed 0 bases at V and 1 base at J, with 7 bases between. The CDR3 spells CAWSVGQSNQPQHF. CDR3 DNA: TGTGCCTGGAGTGTTGGACAGAGCAATCAGCCCCAGCATTTT.

The table lists this clonotype with many counts. The chain combines TRBV20-1 with TRBJ2-5, with 9 positions matching TRBD2. The CDR3 spans 15 residues. The V gene end was trimmed by 1 base and the J gene end by 4 bases; junction bases not matched to a gene: 7. Germline V gene lookup returns CDR1 DFQATT and CDR2 SNEGSKA (reference sequence). CDR3 in amino acids: CSARAAASGTETQYF. The CDR3 DNA sequence: TGCAGTGCTAGAGCCGCGGCTAGCGGGACAGAGACCCAGTACTTC.